The clone carrying this T cell receptor beta chain has just a few counts. The antigen remains unidentified. These data belong to a study of cytomegalovirus exposure and HLA in healthy donors. Across the study: Some 77 million unique TCRs from HLA-typed donors were held in an early release of data. Regarding the study as a whole: When the data were analyzed later, several of the most significant clusters appeared to be linked to common viral pathogens.

Germline V gene data show CDR1 as SGHTA and CDR2 as FQGTGA. The CDR3 totals 14 residues. V was clipped by 3 bases and J by 2 bases; unmatched bases: 0. PCR employed 60 Vbeta and 13 Jbeta primers. Study processing details: Approximately 86 million unique TCR beta chains, roughly 11 million shared, were counted in a later analysis. Measured with immunoSEQ multiplex PCR; TCRdb has only the in-frame clones, and not every one. Clone size and V and J calls were adopted from that table, with D and trimming inferred from the DNA. The sample carries about 65,000 clones, around 80% recorded once. The sequence was obtained from a woman under 40 in good health and CMV-seronegative. The specimen sequenced was PBMCs. This chain links TRBV7-3 with TRBJ2-7; 11 positions match TRBD1. The CDR3 here is CASSLGQGAYEQYF. The CDR3 nucleotides are TGTGCCAGCAGCTTGGGACAGGGGGCCTACGAGCAGTACTTC.